This T cell receptor beta chain was captured by sequencing in a study of tumor and adjacent non-tumor tissue in lung cancer. Background on the study: The cohort had under 15 adenocarcinoma, a couple of squamous cell and 1 small cell patients. Approximately 4.2 million productive TCRbeta reads were obtained per sample on average. Study-level points and caveats: Compared with tumor, normal lung showed significantly lower TCR diversity.

With regard to this clonotype: Its antigen is as yet unknown. An end of the junction differs from the germline gene, which may be a read error.

A modified ARM-PCR protocol with three rounds of nested PCR amplified TCRbeta. Using its own MiXCR run on the multiplex PCR reads, TCRdb lists one record per CDR3 protein. Of some 100,000 distinct CDR3 sequences detected, roughly 80% appear once; the ten largest clones hold about 40%. No cell sorting was done before RNA was extracted from the tissue. The CDR3 spans 14 residues. From germline, CDR1 is SQVTM and CDR2 ANQGSEA. V and J are TRBV29-1 and TRBJ2-7; 7 bases fit TRBD2. The specimen sequenced was lung tumor tissue. The sequence came from a woman aged 60 to 75 with non-small cell lung cancer. CDR3 DNA sequence: TGCAACGTTATTCTAGCGGAGAAAAGCAACGAGCGGTACTTC. This encodes CNVILAEKSNERYF.